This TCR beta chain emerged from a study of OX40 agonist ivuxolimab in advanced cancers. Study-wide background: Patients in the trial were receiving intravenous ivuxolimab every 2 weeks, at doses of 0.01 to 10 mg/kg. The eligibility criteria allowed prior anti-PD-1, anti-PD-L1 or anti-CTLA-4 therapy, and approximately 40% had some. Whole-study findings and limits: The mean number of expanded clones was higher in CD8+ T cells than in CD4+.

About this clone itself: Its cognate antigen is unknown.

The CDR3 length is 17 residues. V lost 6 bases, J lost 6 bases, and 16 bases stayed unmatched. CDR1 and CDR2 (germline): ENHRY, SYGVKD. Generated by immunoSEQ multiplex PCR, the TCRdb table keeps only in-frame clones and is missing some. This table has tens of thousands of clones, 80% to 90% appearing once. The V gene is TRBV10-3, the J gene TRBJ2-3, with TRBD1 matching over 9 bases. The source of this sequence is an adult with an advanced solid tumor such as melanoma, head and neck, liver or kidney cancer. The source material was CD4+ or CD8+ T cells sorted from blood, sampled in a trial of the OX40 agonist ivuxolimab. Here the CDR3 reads CAIRKDAGTGSVDTQYF. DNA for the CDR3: TGTGCCATCAGGAAGGATGCCGGGACAGGGTCCGTGGATACGCAGTATTTT.